Shown below are 9 T cell receptor beta chains from a single sample sequenced in a study of PD-L1 blockade in urothelial cancer. Time point described: pretreatment peripheral blood. The method was immunoSEQ multiplex PCR; TCRdb's version includes in-frame clones alone and lacks a portion of them. The sample lists 70,000 to 95,000 clones, 70% to 90% occurring once. The source was PBMCs, collected around atezolizumab (anti-PD-L1) treatment. The receptors originated from a woman aged 80 or older with urothelial cancer.

The chain recombines TRBV5-1 with TRBJ2-7, with 9 bases lining up with TRBD1. The CDR3 covers 13 residues. The V segment lost 4 bases and the J segment 4 bases; nucleotides outside the gene matches: 3. Germline V gene data show CDR1 as SGHRS and CDR2 as YFSETQ. CDR3 sequence: CASSGTGPYEQYF. CDR3 coding DNA: TGCGCCAGCAGCGGGACAGGGCCTTACGAGCAGTACTTC.

This chain joins TRBV5-1 and TRBJ2-1; 10 bases align to TRBD2. The CDR3 spans 18 residues. The trim removed 0 bases at V and 2 bases at J, leaving 8 bases unmatched. CDR1 and CDR2 from the germline V gene are SGHRS and YFSETQ. The DNA of the CDR3 is TGCGCCAGCAGCTTGGTTGGTAGCGGGAGGCCTACCTACAATGAGCAGTTCTTC. Translation gives CASSLVGSGRPTYNEQFF.

The chain joins TRBV7-9 to TRBJ1-1; possibly TRBD1 for D (6 bases). V was clipped by 1 base and J by 1 base, with 7 bases between them. Germline V gene sequence: CDR1 SEHNR, CDR2 FQNEAQ (reference sequence). CDR3 length: 14 amino acids. The CDR3 region is CASSLGRGNTEAFF. The CDR3 DNA sequence: TGTGCCAGCAGCTTAGGCAGGGGGAACACTGAAGCTTTCTTT.

This clone has a single count. This chain joins TRBV19 and TRBJ1-1; 7 bases fit TRBD1. The CDR3 length is 14 residues. The ends lost 6 bases at V and 4 bases at J; junction bases unmatched: 8. Germline assignment: CDR1 LNHDA and CDR2 SQIVND (reference sequence). CDR3 DNA: TGTGCCAGTAGAGTGACAGGGAAAGGCACTGAAGCTTTCTTT. Its protein product is CASRVTGKGTEAFF.

The gene calls are TRBV27 and TRBJ1-1, with 8 positions matching TRBD1. Germline loops: CDR1 MNHEY, CDR2 SMNVEV (reference sequence). J was trimmed by 6 bases and V by 7 bases; bases with no gene match: 13. CDR3 size: 15 residues. The CDR3 DNA reads as TGTGCCAGCAATCCGAGACAGGGGACCGGCGCTGAAGCTTTCTTT. Its protein is CASNPRQGTGAEAFF.

CDR3 nucleotides: TGTGCCAGCAGTTACTCGGAAGCGAGCCACAATGAGCAGTTCTTC. Residues: CASSYSEASHNEQFF. The gene calls are TRBV6-5 and TRBJ2-1; D uncertain. Germline lookup yields CDR1 MNHEY and CDR2 SVGAGI. The V and J ends lost 0 bases and 5 bases respectively, with 11 bases between them. The CDR3 loop spans 15 amino acids.

V gene TRBV28 combines with J gene TRBJ1-5; no clear D. Trimming removed 4 bases from V and 4 bases from J, with 14 bases in between. The CDR3 runs 15 residues. Looked up from germline, CDR1 is MDHEN and CDR2 is SYDVKM. The CDR3 sequence is CASSWASAGNQPQHF. CDR3 nucleotides: TGTGCCAGCAGTTGGGCTTCGGCAGGAAATCAGCCCCAGCATTTT.

The chain recombines TRBV19 with TRBJ2-7; 8 bases align to TRBD2. CDR3 size: 14 residues. Germline V CDR1 and CDR2: LNHDA, SQIVND (reference sequence). V shed 5 bases, J shed 0 bases, and the junction held 3 bases outside the gene matches. DNA of the CDR3: TGTGCCAGTAGTCCAGCGGGAGTCTCCTACGAGCAGTACTTC. Protein product: CASSPAGVSYEQYF.

The chain combines TRBV7-9 with TRBJ1-2; D is possibly TRBD1 (6 bases). Germline V lookup: CDR1 SEHNR, CDR2 FQNEAQ (reference sequence). V lost 1 base and J 8 bases, leaving 11 bases between the germline ends. This CDR3 contains 13 residues. CDR3: CASSLELGAGYTF. DNA of the CDR3: TGTGCCAGCAGCTTAGAATTGGGGGCGGGCTACACCTTC. Full variable domain (remainder filled in from reference TRBV7-9 and TRBJ1-2): DTGVSQNPRHKITKRGQNVTFRCDPISEHNRLYWYRQTLGQGPEFLTYFQNEAQLEKSRLLSDRFSAERPKGSFSTLEIQRTEQGDSAMYLCASSLELGAGYTFGSGTRLTVV.